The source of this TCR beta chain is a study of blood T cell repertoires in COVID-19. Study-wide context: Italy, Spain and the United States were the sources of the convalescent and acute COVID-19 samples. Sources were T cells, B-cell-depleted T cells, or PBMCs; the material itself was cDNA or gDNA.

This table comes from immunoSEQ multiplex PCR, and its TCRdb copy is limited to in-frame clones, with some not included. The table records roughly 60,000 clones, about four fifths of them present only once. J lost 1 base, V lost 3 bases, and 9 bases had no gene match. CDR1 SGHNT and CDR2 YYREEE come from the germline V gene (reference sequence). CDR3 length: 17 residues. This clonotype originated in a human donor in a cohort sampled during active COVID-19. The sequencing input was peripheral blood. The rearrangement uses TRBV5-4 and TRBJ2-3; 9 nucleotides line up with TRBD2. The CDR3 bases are TGTGCCAGCAGCTCACCGGGACTAGCTGTGGGCACAGATACGCAGTATTTT. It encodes CASSSPGLAVGTDTQYF.